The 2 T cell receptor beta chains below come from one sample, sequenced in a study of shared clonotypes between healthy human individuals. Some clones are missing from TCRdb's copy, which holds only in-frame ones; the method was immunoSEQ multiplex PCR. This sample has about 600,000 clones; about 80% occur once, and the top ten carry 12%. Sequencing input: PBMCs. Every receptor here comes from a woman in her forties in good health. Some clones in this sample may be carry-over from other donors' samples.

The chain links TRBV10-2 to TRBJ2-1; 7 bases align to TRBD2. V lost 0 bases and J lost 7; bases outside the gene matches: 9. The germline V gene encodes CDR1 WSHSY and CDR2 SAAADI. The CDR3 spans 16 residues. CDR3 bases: TGCGCCAGCAGTGAGTCGTGGAGGGCGGGAGATAATGAGCAGTTCTTC. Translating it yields CASSESWRAGDNEQFF.

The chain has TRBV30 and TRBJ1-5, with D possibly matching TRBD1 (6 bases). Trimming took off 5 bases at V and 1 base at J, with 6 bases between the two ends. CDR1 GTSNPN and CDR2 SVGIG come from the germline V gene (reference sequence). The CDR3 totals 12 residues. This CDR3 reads CAWGQSNQPQHF. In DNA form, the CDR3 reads TGTGCCTGGGGACAGAGCAATCAGCCCCAGCATTTT.